Included here is one TCR beta chain sequence, with context. This entry is derived from a study of blood T cell repertoires in COVID-19. There are 18 residues in the CDR3. In germline, CDR1 is LGHDT, CDR2 YNNKEL (reference sequence). The V gene end was trimmed by 0 bases and the J gene end by 2 bases; junction bases not matched to a gene: 5. Using immunoSEQ multiplex PCR, the repertoire was profiled, and TCRdb retains in-frame clones only, with some absent. Of roughly 200,000 clones in the sample, roughly 88% were seen once. The V gene is TRBV3-1 (or the pseudogene TRBV3-2), the J gene TRBJ2-1; 12 nucleotides agree with TRBD2. Sequencing used PBMCs or T cells enriched from blood (not recorded which). The sequence derives from a woman aged 25 to 39 who had recovered from COVID-19. The CDR3 loop reads CASSQDELAGGTYNEQFF. Here the CDR3 DNA reads TGTGCCAGCAGCCAAGATGAACTAGCGGGAGGAACCTACAATGAGCAGTTCTTC.